The rows below give T cell receptor beta chains drawn from one sample of a study of shared clonotypes between healthy human individuals. Clones were read by immunoSEQ multiplex PCR, and TCRdb kept only the in-frame ones, dropping some. The sample lists 2 million to 2.5 million clones, more than 85% occurring once. The material sequenced was naive CD4+ T cells from PBMCs. These receptors were obtained from a young man in good health. Some clones in this sample may be carry-over from other donors' samples. Each CDR3 is given with its conserved first and last residue. Fields, in order: D gene, clone size, J gene, V gene, CDR3 DNA, CDR3 protein. A D gene is named only where the DNA matches it firmly. Clone sizes are given selectively: once, few, many, or a class where the clone is expanded.

>TRBD2|NA|TRBJ2-3|TRBV5-1
TGCGCCAGCAGCCCGCCGGTCGCAGCGGGAGGAACAGATACGCAGTATTTT
CASSPPVAAGGTDTQYF
>TRBD1|once|TRBJ2-2|TRBV6-5
TGTGCCAGCAGACTTAACAGGGGACCCGGGGAGCTGTTTTTT
CASRLNRGPGELFF
>NA|NA|TRBJ1-5|TRBV9
TGTGCCAGCAGCGTCTTAGCTGAGAGCAATCAGCCCCAGCATTTT
CASSVLAESNQPQHF
>NA|once|TRBJ1-5|TRBV30
TGTGCCTGGAGTGTACAGAGGAGCAATCAGCCCCAGCATTTT
CAWSVQRSNQPQHF
>NA|few|TRBJ1-1|TRBV7-3
TGTGCCAGCAGCCCCGCGGGACGTCCCACTGAAGCTTTCTTT
CASSPAGRPTEAFF
>NA|NA|TRBJ2-7|TRBV7-2
TGTGCCAGCAGCATTAGAGTCCCCAACGAGCAGTACTTC
CASSIRVPNEQYF
>NA|NA|TRBJ2-1|TRBV5-1
TGCGCCAGCAGCTTGATTCAGGGGTCCTACAATGAGCAGTTCTTC
CASSLIQGSYNEQFF
>NA|NA|TRBJ1-2|TRBV14
TGTGCCAGCAGCCAAGGGATCGGACTTGACTATGGCTACACCTTC
CASSQGIGLDYGYTF
>NA|NA|TRBJ2-1|TRBV11-3
TGTGCCAGCAGCCCAGAGGGTAGGGGTGAGCAGTTCTTC
CASSPEGRGEQFF
>TRBD2|NA|TRBJ2-7|TRBV5-6
TGTGCCAGCACCACTCCCGGGACTAGCGGATACGAGCAGTACTTC
CASTTPGTSGYEQYF
>NA|NA|TRBJ1-5|TRBV18
TGTGCCAGCTCACCGCAAGGGGTGGGGGATCAGCCCCAGCATTTT
CASSPQGVGDQPQHF
>TRBD2|NA|TRBJ2-1|TRBV4-1
TGCGCCAGCAGCCAAGCCCTAGCGGGAAGAAGTGAGCAGTTCTTC
CASSQALAGRSEQFF
>TRBD2|NA|TRBJ2-3|TRBV10-1
TGCGCCAGCAGTGACAGCGGGGCGAGCACAGATACGCAGTATTTT
CASSDSGASTDTQYF
>TRBD1|NA|TRBJ1-4|TRBV4-3
TGCGCCAGCAGCCAGGGGAACAGGGGTGCTAATGAAAAACTGTTTTTT
CASSQGNRGANEKLFF
>NA|NA|TRBJ1-2|TRBV5-4
TGTGCCAGCACGTCACAGGGCGGCAACTATGGCTACACCTTC
CASTSQGGNYGYTF
>NA|few|TRBJ1-2|TRBV2
TGTGCCAGCAGTGGACAGAGTAACTATGGCTACACCTTC
CASSGQSNYGYTF
>NA|NA|TRBJ1-2|TRBV30
TGTGCCTGGATCCCTGGGGTCCCTAACTATGGCTACACCTTC
CAWIPGVPNYGYTF
>NA|NA|TRBJ1-1|TRBV5-4
TGTGCCAGCAGCCTCTATATGAACACTGAAGCTTTCTTT
CASSLYMNTEAFF
>NA|NA|TRBJ2-7|TRBV18
TGTGCCAGCTCGCCGCCAGGGGGCGCGGGGGACGAGCAGTACTTC
CASSPPGGAGDEQYF
>NA|NA|TRBJ2-7|TRBV9
TGTGCCAGCAGCGTAGGCACACTGAGCTCCTACGAGCAGTACTTC
CASSVGTLSSYEQYF
>TRBD2|NA|TRBJ2-5|TRBV5-1
TGCGCCAGCAGCCAGACTAGCGGGAGAGAGACCCAGTACTTC
CASSQTSGRETQYF
>NA|NA|TRBJ1-4|TRBV11-2
TGTGCCAGCAGCTTAAGCTCAGGGGTAACTAATGAAAAACTGTTTTTT
CASSLSSGVTNEKLFF
>TRBD2|NA|TRBJ2-3|TRBV10-2
TGCGCCAGCAGTGGACTAGCGGCCTCGCGGGGAGATACGCAGTATTTT
CASSGLAASRGDTQYF
>NA|once|TRBJ2-7|TRBV18
TGTGCCAGCTCACCACGGCCGGGAACCTCCTACGAGCAGTACTTC
CASSPRPGTSYEQYF
>NA|NA|TRBJ1-1|TRBV28
TGTGCCAGCAGTTTTGGGTTCGGGAACACTGAAGCTTTCTTT
CASSFGFGNTEAFF
>NA|NA|TRBJ2-1|TRBV19
TGTGCCAGTAGTATAGAGGCAGGCAATGAGCAGTTCTTC
CASSIEAGNEQFF
>TRBD2|NA|TRBJ2-1|TRBV11-2
TGTGCCAGCAGCTTACTAGCGGGAGAATATGAGCAGTTCTTC
CASSLLAGEYEQFF
>NA|once|TRBJ1-6|TRBV5-6
TGTGCCAGCAGCTTAATGGGGTATTATTCACCCCTCCACTTT
CASSLMGYYSPLHF
>TRBD2|NA|TRBJ2-7|TRBV4-3
TGCGCCAGCAGCCCTCAAGGGCTAGCGGGTGGAACCTACGAGCAGTACTTC
CASSPQGLAGGTYEQYF
>TRBD1|NA|TRBJ1-2|TRBV19
TGTGCCAGTAACCCCGGGGACAGAGATGGCTACACCTTC
CASNPGDRDGYTF
>NA|NA|TRBJ2-5|TRBV19
TGTGCCAGTATCCCTGCGGACAAGCAAGAGACCCAGTACTTC
CASIPADKQETQYF
>NA|NA|TRBJ1-5|TRBV28
TGTGCCAGCAGTTCACAGGCTAGCAATCAGCCCCAGCATTTT
CASSSQASNQPQHF
>TRBD2|NA|TRBJ2-1|TRBV6-5
TGTGCCAGCAGATCCAGCGGGATTTACAATGAGCAGTTCTTC
CASRSSGIYNEQFF
>NA|NA|TRBJ2-3|TRBV10-1
TGCGCCAGCACTGGGGTCACAGATACGCAGTATTTT
CASTGVTDTQYF
>NA|few|TRBJ1-1|TRBV2
TGTGCCAGCACCACAGAGCAAGAGAACACTGAAGCTTTCTTT
CASTTEQENTEAFF
>NA|NA|TRBJ1-3|TRBV2
TGTGCCAGCAGCGGATTCCGGGCTGGTGGAAACACCATATATTTT
CASSGFRAGGNTIYF
>NA|once|TRBJ1-5|TRBV7-2
TGTGCCAGCAGCTTAAGTTCGGTTAGCAATCAGCCCCAGCATTTT
CASSLSSVSNQPQHF
>NA|NA|TRBJ2-2|TRBV11-2
TGTGCCAGCAGCTTAGATCTCAGTTCTTTGATCAACACCGGGGAGCTGTTTTTT
CASSLDLSSLINTGELFF
>NA|NA|TRBJ1-2|TRBV4-1
TGCGCCAGCAGCCCCTCTGCCCTCATGGAATCTAATGGCTACACCTTC
CASSPSALMESNGYTF
>NA|NA|TRBJ1-1|TRBV2
TGTGCCGGCAAAGAGGGGGTGCTGGTGAACACTGAAGCTTTCTTT
CAGKEGVLVNTEAFF
>NA|NA|TRBJ2-2|TRBV7-2
TGTGCCAGCAGCTTAGTCATTGCGGGAGGGGAGCTGTTTTTT
CASSLVIAGGELFF
>NA|NA|TRBJ2-2|TRBV9
TGTGCCAGCAGCCCATGGACGGTAAACACCGGGGAGCTGTTTTTT
CASSPWTVNTGELFF
>NA|NA|TRBJ2-6|TRBV28
TGTGCCAGCAGTAGACTGTACTCTGGGGCCAACGTCCTGACTTTC
CASSRLYSGANVLTF
>NA|NA|TRBJ2-1|TRBV11-1
TGTGCCAGCAGCGCCATGACTGGATTCGAGCAGTTCTTC
CASSAMTGFEQFF
>TRBD2|NA|TRBJ2-7|TRBV7-2
TGTGCCAGCAGCTTAGGGATAGCGGGGCTCTCGGTTTACGAGCAGTACTTC
CASSLGIAGLSVYEQYF
>TRBD2|NA|TRBJ2-3|TRBV23-1
TGCGCCAGCAGTCATCCCCCGGGACTAGCGCGAAGCACAGATACGCAGTATTTT
CASSHPPGLARSTDTQYF
>NA|NA|TRBJ2-6|TRBV11-3
TGTGCCAGCAGCCCATACCCACTCGGGGATGCTGGGGCCAACGTCCTGACTTTC
CASSPYPLGDAGANVLTF
>TRBD2|NA|TRBJ2-3|TRBV9
TGTGCCAGCAGCGTAGAGGCGGGAGAAGCCGCAGATACGCAGTATTTT
CASSVEAGEAADTQYF
>TRBD2|NA|TRBJ2-5|TRBV5-1
TGCGCCAGCAGCTTGGCGTTGGCGGGCGGGGGAGAGACCCAGTACTTC
CASSLALAGGGETQYF
>NA|NA|TRBJ2-5|TRBV7-8
TGTGCCAGCAGCCCCTCGTTTAGGTGGCAGACCCAGTACTTC
CASSPSFRWQTQYF
>TRBD1|once|TRBJ1-2|TRBV28
TGTGCCAGCAGTTTATGGGGGACAGGGCCGAACAACTATGGCTACACCTTC
CASSLWGTGPNNYGYTF
>NA|NA|TRBJ2-7|TRBV2
TGTGCCAGCAAGGAGAACTACGAGCAGTACTTC
CASKENYEQYF
>TRBD2|NA|TRBJ2-1|TRBV27
TGTGCCAGCAGTTTCAGAACTAGCGGTTCCTACAATGAGCAGTTCTTC
CASSFRTSGSYNEQFF
>NA|few|TRBJ1-5|TRBV15
TGTGCCACCAGCAGGGGTGAGGATCAGCCCCAGCATTTT
CATSRGEDQPQHF
>NA|NA|TRBJ2-3|TRBV7-3
TGTGCCAGCAGCTTTTGGGGCAGCACAGATACGCAGTATTTT
CASSFWGSTDTQYF
>NA|NA|TRBJ2-1|TRBV11-2
TGTGCCAGCAGCCAGTGGACAGTCTATGAGCAGTTCTTC
CASSQWTVYEQFF
>TRBD1|few|TRBJ1-5|TRBV6-6
TGTGCCAGCAGTCTACACGACAGGGGGAAGAATCAGCCCCAGCATTTT
CASSLHDRGKNQPQHF
>NA|NA|TRBJ2-2|TRBV18
TGTGCCAGCTCACCACCTGGGACCGGGGAGCTGTTTTTT
CASSPPGTGELFF
>TRBD1|NA|TRBJ2-5|TRBV25-1
TGTGCCAGCAGTGACCGGACAGGGTTTTTGACCCAGTACTTC
CASSDRTGFLTQYF
>NA|NA|TRBJ2-7|TRBV11-2
TGTGCCAGCAGCCTTCTCGGAGGGCAGTACTTC
CASSLLGGQYF